These 19 T cell receptor beta chains came from one sample sequenced in a study of blood T cell repertoires in COVID-19. TCRdb's copy holds only in-frame clones and misses some; the assay was immunoSEQ multiplex PCR. Of about 130,000 clones in the sample, around 79% were seen once. The sequenced sample was peripheral blood. The receptors here all came from a man older than 75 with acute or convalescent COVID-19.

This clone was detected only a few times. The V call is TRBV3-1 (or the pseudogene TRBV3-2), the J call TRBJ2-7; 9 nucleotides match TRBD1. Germline assignment: CDR1 LGHDT and CDR2 YNNKEL (reference sequence). J was trimmed by 3 bases and V by 2 bases; bases with no gene match: 5. The CDR3 sequence is 15 residues long. CDR3 in DNA: TGTGCCAGCAGCCAAATGACAGGGGGAAACTACGAGCAGTACTTC. Protein sequence: CASSQMTGGNYEQYF.

V and J are TRBV5-1 and TRBJ2-7, with D possibly being TRBD2 (6 bases). Trimming pared 2 bases from V and 4 bases from J, leaving 10 bases between. The CDR3 covers 13 residues. CDR1 is SGHRS, CDR2 YFSETQ, per germline. CDR3 DNA sequence: TGCGCCAGCAGCTTCGGAGGGTTGTACGAGCAGTACTTC. Amino acid sequence: CASSFGGLYEQYF.

The V and J genes are TRBV19 and TRBJ1-4; TRBD1 agrees at 8 bases. The germline V gene has CDR1 LNHDA and CDR2 SQIVND (reference sequence). V trimming: 4 bases; J trimming: 8 bases; junction bases outside the gene matches: 9. The CDR3 consists of 15 residues. The CDR3: CASSTGRGLDEKLFF. Written as DNA, the CDR3 is TGTGCCAGTAGTACCGGCAGGGGGCTAGACGAAAAACTGTTTTTT.

V is TRBV7-2 and J is TRBJ2-4; tentatively, D is TRBD1 (5 bases). V was clipped by 6 bases and J by 7 bases, with 13 bases between them. This CDR3 contains 13 residues. Germline CDR1 SGHTA, CDR2 FQGNSA. In nucleotides, the CDR3 is TGTGCCAGCAGGATAGGACACTCGAACATTCAGTACTTC. It yields the protein CASRIGHSNIQYF.

The chain links TRBV2 to TRBJ2-1; 8 positions match TRBD2. In germline, CDR1 is SNHLY, CDR2 FYNNEI. This CDR3 region has 15 residues. The junction had 5 bases not matched to a gene; V was cut back by 3 bases and J by 4 bases. The CDR3 nucleotides are TGTGCCAGCAGTGACCCGGGACTAGGGTACAATGAGCAGTTCTTC. Its translation: CASSDPGLGYNEQFF. Complete variable domain (other parts from reference TRBV2 and TRBJ2-1): EPEVTQTPSHQVTQMGQEVILRCVPISNHLYFYWYRQILGQKVEFLVSFYNNEISEKSEIFDDQFSVERPDGSNFTLKIRSTKLEDSAMYFCASSDPGLGYNEQFFGPGTRLTVL.

The chain couples TRBV20-1 to TRBJ1-2; perhaps TRBD1 as D (6 bases). CDR3 size: 11 residues. CDR1 DFQATT and CDR2 SNEGSKA come from the germline V gene (reference sequence). V lost 2 bases and J 7 bases, leaving 8 bases between the germline ends. The CDR3 sequence is CSARKDSGYTF. The DNA of the CDR3 is TGCAGTGCTAGAAAGGACAGTGGCTACACCTTC.

The chain links TRBV7-2 to TRBJ1-5; 7 nucleotides align to TRBD1. J gave up 7 bases and V 4 bases, and 10 bases lay outside the gene matches. The CDR3 totals 15 residues. Per germline, CDR1 SGHTA and CDR2 FQGNSA. In DNA form, the CDR3 reads TGTGCCAGCAGCTCAGGAGACAGGGCTCGGCAGCCCCAGCATTTT. It is translated as CASSSGDRARQPQHF.

In nucleotides, the CDR3 is TGTGCCTGGAGTGCGGCAGGTAGCAATCAGCCCCAGCATTTT. It specifies CAWSAAGSNQPQHF. The rearrangement joins TRBV30 to TRBJ1-5; no definite D call. Trimming removed 1 base at V and 0 bases at J, with 7 bases between. The germline V gene encodes CDR1 GTSNPN and CDR2 SVGIG (reference sequence). The CDR3 loop spans 14 amino acids.

This clone is a singleton in its sample. The rearrangement joins TRBV2 to TRBJ1-5; a possible D gene is TRBD1 (6 bases). The CDR3 contains 13 residues. Trimming removed 7 bases from V and 4 bases from J, with 11 bases in between. Germline loops: CDR1 SNHLY, CDR2 FYNNEI. The CDR3 nucleotides are TGTGCCAGCACTGGACAGCCTAATCAGCCCCAGCATTTT. The encoded protein is CASTGQPNQPQHF.

In this sample, this clone turned up a few times. CDR3 region: CASSSPGWTEAFF. CDR3 nucleotides: TGTGCCAGCAGCTCCCCAGGGTGGACTGAAGCTTTCTTT. V is TRBV11-1 and J is TRBJ1-1; D might be TRBD1 (5 bases). The germline V gene has CDR1 SGHAT and CDR2 FQDESV (reference sequence). The CDR3 is made up of 13 amino acids. The V and J ends lost 4 bases and 5 bases respectively, with 11 bases between them.

V gene TRBV28 combines with J gene TRBJ2-7, with 8 bases that match TRBD1. The germline V gene encodes CDR1 MDHEN and CDR2 SYDVKM. The CDR3 runs 18 residues. The J segment lost 0 bases and the V segment lost 1 base, leaving 11 bases of the junction unmatched. The CDR3 DNA is TGTGCCAGCAGTTTATTGCCCGGACAGGGTGGAGGCTCCTACGAGCAGTACTTC. Its protein product is CASSLLPGQGGGSYEQYF.

V usage is TRBV19 and J usage is TRBJ1-3, with unresolved D. This CDR3 comprises 10 residues. The germline V and J ends were trimmed by 10 bases and 7 bases, with 8 bases remaining between them. Germline V gene sequence: CDR1 LNHDA, CDR2 SQIVND (reference sequence). CDR3 sequence (DNA): TGTGCCACCTCGGGGAACACCATATATTTT. It translates to CATSGNTIYF.

The chain employs TRBV3-1 (or the pseudogene TRBV3-2) and TRBJ2-2, with D unclear. This CDR3 is 14 amino acids long. CDR1 and CDR2 (germline): LGHDT, YNNKEL (reference sequence). Deletions cut 7 bases from V and 2 bases from J, with 11 bases between. DNA for the CDR3: TGTGCCAGCACCCCCGCCACAAACACCGGGGAGCTGTTTTTT. Residues: CASTPATNTGELFF.

As for this clone: Other DNA sequences in the sample encode the same CDR3. The chain uses TRBV10-3 and TRBJ2-7; 7 bases align to TRBD1. V was pared by 10 bases and J by 0 bases, with 9 bases of the junction left unmatched. This CDR3 contains 14 residues. CDR1 is ENHRY and CDR2 is SYGVKD in the germline V gene. CDR3 sequence: CATLRDRDSYEQYF. As DNA, the CDR3 is TGTGCCACCCTCCGGGACAGAGACTCCTACGAGCAGTACTTC.

The chain links TRBV9 to TRBJ1-1, with 9 bases fitting TRBD1. The CDR3 runs 14 residues. V shed 0 bases and J 11 bases; nucleotides not matched to a gene: 8. Germline V gives CDR1 SGDLS, CDR2 YYNGEE. In nucleotides, the CDR3 is TGTGCCAGCAGCGTAGCTCCGAGGACAGGGGAGGCTTTCTTT. The encoded protein is CASSVAPRTGEAFF. The full variable domain, completed using reference TRBV9 and TRBJ1-1, is DSGVTQTPKHLITATGQRVTLRCSPRSGDLSVYWYQQSLDQGLQFLIQYYNGEERAKGNILERFSAQQFPDLHSELNLSSLELGDSALYFCASSVAPRTGEAFFGQGTRLTVV.

The chain links TRBV19 to TRBJ1-6, with TRBD1 matching over 7 bases. V trimming: 7 bases; J trimming: 5 bases; junction bases outside the gene matches: 8. This CDR3 region has 15 residues. Germline V gene data show CDR1 as LNHDA and CDR2 as SQIVND (reference sequence). CDR3 in amino acids: CASIGGQANNSPLHF. The CDR3 region has the DNA TGTGCCAGTATTGGAGGACAGGCGAATAATTCACCCCTCCACTTT.

The V gene is TRBV11-3, the J gene TRBJ2-7, with D possibly being TRBD2 (6 bases). This CDR3 has 13 residues. Germline CDR1 is SGHNT and CDR2 is YENEEA. V lost 2 bases to trimming and J lost 4 bases, with 9 bases between them. The CDR3 nucleotides read TGTGCCAGCAGCTTATATAGCGGTTACGAGCAGTACTTC. It encodes CASSLYSGYEQYF. The full variable domain, rest sourced from reference TRBV11-3 and TRBJ2-7, is EAGVVQSPRYKIIEKKQPVAFWCNPISGHNTLYWYLQNLGQGPELLIRYENEEAVDDSQLPKDRFSAERLKGVDSTLKIQPAELGDSAVYLCASSLYSGYEQYFGPGTRLTVT.

This chain connects TRBV5-1 to TRBJ2-1, with TRBD2 matching over 8 bases. This CDR3 is 13 amino acids long. Germline V gene sequence: CDR1 SGHRS, CDR2 YFSETQ. J gave up 6 bases and V 4 bases, and 3 bases lay outside the gene matches. The CDR3 sequence: CASSLGGVNEQFF. CDR3 nucleotides: TGCGCCAGCAGCCTCGGGGGGGTCAATGAGCAGTTCTTC.

The CDR3 here is CASSLFTQGYEQFF. The CDR3 region has the DNA TGTGCCAGCAGTTTATTCACACAGGGGTACGAGCAGTTCTTC. The gene calls are TRBV27 and TRBJ2-1, with 7 nucleotides matching TRBD1. Germline CDR1 is MNHEY and CDR2 is SMNVEV (reference sequence). The V and J ends lost 1 base and 10 bases, in that order; junction bases with no gene match: 7. The CDR3 covers 14 residues.